This T cell receptor (beta chain) derives from a study of blood T cell repertoires in COVID-19. Across the study: Whether acute or convalescent, the COVID-19 samples came from the United States, Italy and Spain. Sources were T cells, B-cell-depleted T cells, or PBMCs; the material itself was cDNA or gDNA.

V shed 2 bases and J 9 bases; nucleotides not matched to a gene: 3. Germline V gene sequence: CDR1 MDHEN, CDR2 SYDVKM. CDR3 length: 12 amino acids. This clone was detected once. Original handling: Cell counts per sample came from amplifying reference gene primers. Repertoires were generated with immunoSEQ multiplex PCR, while TCRdb's copy carries only in-frame clones and drops some. V, J and clone size are those of that table, while D and trimming were read from the DNA. The sample holds about 72,000 clones, approximately 90% seen once. Sample: peripheral blood. V is TRBV28 and J is TRBJ2-7, with 8 bases aligning to TRBD2. The clonotype comes from a woman aged 60-75 years with active COVID-19. The CDR3 bases are TGTGCCAGCAGTTTACGGGGGGGGCGGCAGTACTTC. It encodes CASSLRGGRQYF.